The entry that follows covers one T cell receptor beta chain sequence. Its antigen remains unknown. cDNA molecules carried unique molecular identifiers, and template switching added a universal primer site. TCRdb passed the 5' RACE reads through MiXCR, listing each CDR3 protein once. The data contain 750,000 to 950,000 distinct CDR3 sequences, 9% to 15% of them singletons. The source of the sample is a study of identical twins. General study findings and limits: The models systematically underestimated how much out-of-frame TCR alpha was shared in monozygotic twins. Fewer insertions characterized abundant cord blood beta clonotypes, whereas memory repertoires showed none. Out-of-frame alpha sequences common to twins exhibited a surplus of low generation probability.

This CDR3 spans 14 amino acids. The V end lost 6 bases, the J end lost 5 bases, and 16 bases lay between the germline ends. The sample was also linked to a second study, of yellow fever vaccine responses in identical twins.

This chain connects TRBV12-3 or TRBV12-4 to TRBJ1-1, with TRBD1 as a possible D gene (5 bases). The receptor comes from a woman younger than 30 in good health. The sample consisted of PBMCs. The CDR3 DNA is TGTGCCAGCAGCCCGATTATGTGGGGGACTGAAGCTTTCTTT. It encodes CASSPIMWGTEAFF.